This TCR beta chain was recorded in a study of blood T cells in healthy people across ages. Points from the study as a whole: Observed TCR beta diversity per million T cells went down as age went up. This fall followed a roughly linear course with age. TCR beta diversity was tightly associated with the proportion of naive T cells.

This clonotype was detected many times. Its antigen is as yet unknown. In germline, CDR1 is SGHAT, CDR2 FQDESV (reference sequence). The CDR3 spans 16 residues. J lost 0 bases, V lost 5 bases, and 5 bases had no gene match. Then a second PCR, running about 6 to 11 cycles, was carried out with a sample-barcoded 5' primer and a J-beta primer mix. Every cDNA molecule carried a tag from a template-switch adaptor bearing 12 random nucleotides. TCRdb analysed the 5' RACE reads with MiXCR anew, one entry per CDR3 protein. The sample lists around 650,000 distinct CDR3 sequences, 35% to 50% seen once, with about 32% in the top ten.

The sequenced sample consisted of blood. The chain joins TRBV11-1 to TRBJ2-5; 11 positions agree with TRBD2. This sequence originates from a man older than 75 in good health. The CDR3 region has the DNA TGTGCCAGCAGCGATAGGGGACTAGCGGACCAAGAGACCCAGTACTTC. Translation gives CASSDRGLADQETQYF.